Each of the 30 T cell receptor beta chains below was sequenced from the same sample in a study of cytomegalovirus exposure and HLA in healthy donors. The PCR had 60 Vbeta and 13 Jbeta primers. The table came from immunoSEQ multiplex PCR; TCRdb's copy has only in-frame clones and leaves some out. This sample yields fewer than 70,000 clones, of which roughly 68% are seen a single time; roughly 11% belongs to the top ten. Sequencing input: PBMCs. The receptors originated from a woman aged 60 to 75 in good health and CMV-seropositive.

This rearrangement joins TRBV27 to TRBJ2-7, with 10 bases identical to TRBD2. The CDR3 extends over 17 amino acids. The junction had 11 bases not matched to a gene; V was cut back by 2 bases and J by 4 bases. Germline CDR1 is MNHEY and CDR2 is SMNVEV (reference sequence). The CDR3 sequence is CASSLPSKRGGTYEQYF. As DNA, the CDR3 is TGTGCCAGCAGTTTACCCTCTAAGCGGGGGGGGACGTACGAGCAGTACTTC.

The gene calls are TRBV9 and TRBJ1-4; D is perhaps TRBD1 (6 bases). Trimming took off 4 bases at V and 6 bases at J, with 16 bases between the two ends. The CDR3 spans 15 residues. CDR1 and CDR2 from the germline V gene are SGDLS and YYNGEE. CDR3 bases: TGTGCCAGCAGCCCCCAACAGGGCCCCTATGAAAAACTGTTTTTT. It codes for CASSPQQGPYEKLFF.

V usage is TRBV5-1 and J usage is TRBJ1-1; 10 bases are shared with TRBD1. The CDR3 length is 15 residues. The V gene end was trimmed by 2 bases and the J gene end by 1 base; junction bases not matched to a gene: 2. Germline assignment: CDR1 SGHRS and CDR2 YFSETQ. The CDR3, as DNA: TGCGCCAGCAGCTTTCGGACAGGGGGGAACACTGAAGCTTTCTTT. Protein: CASSFRTGGNTEAFF.

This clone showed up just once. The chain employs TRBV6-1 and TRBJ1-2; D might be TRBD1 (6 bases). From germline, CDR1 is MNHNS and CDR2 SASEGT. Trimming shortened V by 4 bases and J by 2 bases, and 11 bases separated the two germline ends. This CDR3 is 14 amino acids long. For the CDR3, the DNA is TGTGCCAGCAGTGCGGCAGGGGAAAACTATGGCTACACCTTC. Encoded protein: CASSAAGENYGYTF.

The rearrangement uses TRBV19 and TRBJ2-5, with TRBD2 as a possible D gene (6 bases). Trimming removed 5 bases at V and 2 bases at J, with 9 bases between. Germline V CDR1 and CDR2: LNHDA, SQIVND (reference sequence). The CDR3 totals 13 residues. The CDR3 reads CASSRDLQETQYF. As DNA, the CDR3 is TGTGCCAGTAGTCGGGACTTACAAGAGACCCAGTACTTC.

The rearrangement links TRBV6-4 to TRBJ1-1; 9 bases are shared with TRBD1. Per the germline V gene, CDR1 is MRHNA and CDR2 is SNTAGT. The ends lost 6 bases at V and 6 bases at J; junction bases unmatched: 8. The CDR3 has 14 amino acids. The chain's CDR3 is CASRSWTGAAEAFF. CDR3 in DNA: TGTGCCAGCAGATCCTGGACAGGGGCAGCTGAAGCTTTCTTT.

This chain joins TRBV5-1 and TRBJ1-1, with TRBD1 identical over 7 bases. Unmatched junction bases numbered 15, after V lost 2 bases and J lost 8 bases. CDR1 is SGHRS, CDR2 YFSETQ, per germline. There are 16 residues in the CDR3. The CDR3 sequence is CASSFGYGRGQTEAFF. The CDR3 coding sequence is TGCGCCAGCAGCTTCGGTTATGGTAGGGGGCAAACGGAAGCTTTCTTT. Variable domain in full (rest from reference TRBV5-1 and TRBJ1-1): KAGVTQTPRYLIKTRGQQVTLSCSPISGHRSVSWYQQTPGQGLQFLFEYFSETQRNKGNFPGRFSGRQFSNSRSEMNVSTLELGDSALYLCASSFGYGRGQTEAFFGQGTRLTVV.

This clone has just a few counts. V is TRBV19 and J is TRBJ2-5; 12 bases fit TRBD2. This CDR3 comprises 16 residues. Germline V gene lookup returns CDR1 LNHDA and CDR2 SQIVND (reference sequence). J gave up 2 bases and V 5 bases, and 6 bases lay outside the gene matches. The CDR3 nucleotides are TGTGCCAGTAGTCGCCGGACTAGCGGGGAACAAGAGACCCAGTACTTC. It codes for CASSRRTSGEQETQYF.

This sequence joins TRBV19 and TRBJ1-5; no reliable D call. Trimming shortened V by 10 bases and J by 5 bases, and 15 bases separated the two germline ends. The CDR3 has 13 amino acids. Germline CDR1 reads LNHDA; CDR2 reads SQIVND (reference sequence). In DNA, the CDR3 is TGTGCCACCGGTCTCCTGATTGATCAGCCCCAGCATTTT. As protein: CATGLLIDQPQHF.

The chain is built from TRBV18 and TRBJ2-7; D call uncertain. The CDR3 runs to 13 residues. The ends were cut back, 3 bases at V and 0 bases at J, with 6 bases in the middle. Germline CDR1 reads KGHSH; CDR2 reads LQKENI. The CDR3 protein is CASSPPSSYEQYF. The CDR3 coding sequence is TGTGCCAGCTCACCCCCCAGCTCCTACGAGCAGTACTTC.

The CDR3 region has the DNA TGCAGCGTAATCGGGCAGGGCTACACTGAAGCTTTCTTT. Amino acid sequence: CSVIGQGYTEAFF. The V call is TRBV29-1, the J call TRBJ1-1, with D perhaps TRBD1 (5 bases). V shed 6 bases and J shed 3 bases, with 14 bases lying between them. The germline CDR1 and CDR2 sequences are SQVTM and ANQGSEA. This CDR3 is 13 amino acids long. The entire variable domain, with the rest obtained from reference TRBV29-1 and TRBJ1-1, is as follows: SAVISQKPSRDICQRGTSLTIQCQVDSQVTMMFWYRQQPGQSLTLIATANQGSEATYESGFVIDKFPISRPNLTFSTLTVSNMSPEDSSIYLCSVIGQGYTEAFFGQGTRLTVV.

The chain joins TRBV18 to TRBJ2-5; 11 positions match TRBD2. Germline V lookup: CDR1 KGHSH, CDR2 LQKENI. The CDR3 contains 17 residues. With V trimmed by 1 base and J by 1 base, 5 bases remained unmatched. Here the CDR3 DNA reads TGTGCCAGCTCACCACGGGCTAGCGGGGGGTCCCAAGAGACCCAGTACTTC. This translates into CASSPRASGGSQETQYF.

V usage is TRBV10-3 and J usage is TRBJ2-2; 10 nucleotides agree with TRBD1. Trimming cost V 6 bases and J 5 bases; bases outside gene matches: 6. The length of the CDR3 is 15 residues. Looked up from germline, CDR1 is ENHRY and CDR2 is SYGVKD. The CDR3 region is CAIRGGTGVTGELFF. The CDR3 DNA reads TGTGCCATCAGGGGAGGGACAGGGGTTACCGGGGAGCTGTTTTTT.

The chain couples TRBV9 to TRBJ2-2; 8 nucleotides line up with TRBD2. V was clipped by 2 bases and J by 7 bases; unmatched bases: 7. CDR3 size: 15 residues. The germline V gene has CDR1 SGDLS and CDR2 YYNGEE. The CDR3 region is CASSVAGGRGGELFF. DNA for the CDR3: TGTGCCAGCAGCGTTGCGGGGGGCCGTGGCGGGGAGCTGTTTTTT.

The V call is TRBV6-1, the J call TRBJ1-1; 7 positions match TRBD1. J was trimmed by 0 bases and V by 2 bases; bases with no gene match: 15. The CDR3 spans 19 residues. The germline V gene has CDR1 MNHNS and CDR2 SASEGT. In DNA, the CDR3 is TGTGCCAGCAGTGAATCTTGGGACAGTGAGCCCCTAGTGAACACTGAAGCTTTCTTT. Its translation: CASSESWDSEPLVNTEAFF.

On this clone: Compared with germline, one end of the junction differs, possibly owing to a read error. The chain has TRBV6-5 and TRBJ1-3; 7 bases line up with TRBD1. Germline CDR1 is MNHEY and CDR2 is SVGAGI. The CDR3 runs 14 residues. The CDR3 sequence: CASRLTGAGNTIYF. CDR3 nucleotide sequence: TGTGCCAGCAGGCTCACAGGGGCTGGGAACACCATATATTTT.

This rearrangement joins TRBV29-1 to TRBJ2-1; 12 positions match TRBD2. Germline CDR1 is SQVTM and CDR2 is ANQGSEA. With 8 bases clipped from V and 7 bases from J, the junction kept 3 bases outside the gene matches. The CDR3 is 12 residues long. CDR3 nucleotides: TGCAGCCCTAGCGGGGGGGGGAATGAGCAGTTCTTC. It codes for CSPSGGGNEQFF.

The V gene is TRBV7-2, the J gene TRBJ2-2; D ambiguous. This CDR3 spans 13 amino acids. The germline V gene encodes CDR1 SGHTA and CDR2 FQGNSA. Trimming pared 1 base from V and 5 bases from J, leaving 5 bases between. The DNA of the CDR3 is TGTGCCAGCAGCTTAGGGCAGACCGGGGAGCTGTTTTTT. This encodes CASSLGQTGELFF.

CDR3 region: CASSPTLAGGLYEQYF. The CDR3 DNA reads as TGTGCCAGCAGCCCCACGCTAGCGGGAGGGCTCTACGAGCAGTACTTC. The chain couples TRBV14 to TRBJ2-7; TRBD2 agrees at 12 bases. Germline V gene lookup returns CDR1 SGHDN and CDR2 FVKESK. Trimming at V came to 4 bases and at J to 3 bases, leaving 7 bases not matched to a gene. CDR3 size: 16 residues.

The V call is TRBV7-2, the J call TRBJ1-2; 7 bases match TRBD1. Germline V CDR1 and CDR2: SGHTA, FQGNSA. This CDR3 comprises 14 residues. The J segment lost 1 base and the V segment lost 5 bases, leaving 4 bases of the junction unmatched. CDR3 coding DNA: TGTGCCAGCAGCCTTGACAGGGTTAACTATGGCTACACCTTC. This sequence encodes CASSLDRVNYGYTF.

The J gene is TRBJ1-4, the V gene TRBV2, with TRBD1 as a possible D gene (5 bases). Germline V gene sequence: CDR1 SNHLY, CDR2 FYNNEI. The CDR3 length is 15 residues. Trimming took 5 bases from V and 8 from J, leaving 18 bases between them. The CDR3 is CASSRERQGGEKLFF. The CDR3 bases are TGTGCCAGCAGTAGGGAACGTCAGGGTGGCGAAAAACTGTTTTTT.

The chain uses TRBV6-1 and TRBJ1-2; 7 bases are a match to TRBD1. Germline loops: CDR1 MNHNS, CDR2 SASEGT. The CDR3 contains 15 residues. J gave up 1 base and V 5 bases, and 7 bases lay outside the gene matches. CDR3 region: CASSRDRANNYGYTF. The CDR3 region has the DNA TGTGCCAGCAGTCGTGACAGGGCCAATAACTATGGCTACACCTTC.

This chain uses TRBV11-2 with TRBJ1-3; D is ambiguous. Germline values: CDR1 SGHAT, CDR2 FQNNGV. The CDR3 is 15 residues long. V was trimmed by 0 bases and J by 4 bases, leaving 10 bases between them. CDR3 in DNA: TGTGCCAGCAGCTTAGATTGGGCATCCGGAAACACCATATATTTT. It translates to CASSLDWASGNTIYF.

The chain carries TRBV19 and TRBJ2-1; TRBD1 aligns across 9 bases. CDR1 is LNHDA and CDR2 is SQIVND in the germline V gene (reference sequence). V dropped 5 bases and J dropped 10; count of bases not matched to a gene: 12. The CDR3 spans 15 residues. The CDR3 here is CASSPYGDRDGEQFF. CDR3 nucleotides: TGTGCCAGTAGTCCTTATGGGGACAGGGATGGAGAGCAGTTCTTC.

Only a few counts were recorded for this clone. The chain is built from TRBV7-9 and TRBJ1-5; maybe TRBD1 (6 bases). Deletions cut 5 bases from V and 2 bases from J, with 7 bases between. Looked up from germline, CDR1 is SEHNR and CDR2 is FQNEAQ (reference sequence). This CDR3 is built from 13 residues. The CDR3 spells CASSPGGNQPQHF. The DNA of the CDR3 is TGTGCCAGCAGCCCAGGGGGCAATCAGCCCCAGCATTTT.

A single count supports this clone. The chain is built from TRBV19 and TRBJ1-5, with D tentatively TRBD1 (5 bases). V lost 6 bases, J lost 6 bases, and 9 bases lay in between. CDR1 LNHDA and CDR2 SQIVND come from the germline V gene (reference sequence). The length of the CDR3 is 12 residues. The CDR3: CASRGASQPQHF. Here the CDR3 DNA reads TGTGCCAGTAGAGGGGCTAGTCAGCCCCAGCATTTT.

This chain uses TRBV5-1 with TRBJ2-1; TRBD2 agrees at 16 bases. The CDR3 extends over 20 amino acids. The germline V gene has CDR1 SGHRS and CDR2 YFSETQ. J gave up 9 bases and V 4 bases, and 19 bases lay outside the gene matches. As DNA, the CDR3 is TGCGCCAGCAGCCCTCTAATCCCGCGGGGACTAGCGGGGGGGCCGGGTGAGCAGTTCTTC. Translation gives CASSPLIPRGLAGGPGEQFF.

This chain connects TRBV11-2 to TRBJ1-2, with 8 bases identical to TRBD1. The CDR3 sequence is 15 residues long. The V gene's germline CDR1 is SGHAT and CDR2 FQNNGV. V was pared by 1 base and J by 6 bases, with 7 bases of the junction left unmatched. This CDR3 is CASSLGQGSRDGYTF. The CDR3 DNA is TGTGCCAGCAGCTTAGGACAGGGGAGTCGGGATGGCTACACCTTC. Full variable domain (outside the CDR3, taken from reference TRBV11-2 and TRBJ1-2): EAGVAQSPRYKIIEKRQSVAFWCNPISGHATLYWYQQILGQGPKLLIQFQNNGVVDDSQLPKDRFSAERLKGVDSTLKIQPAKLEDSAVYLCASSLGQGSRDGYTFGSGTRLTVV.

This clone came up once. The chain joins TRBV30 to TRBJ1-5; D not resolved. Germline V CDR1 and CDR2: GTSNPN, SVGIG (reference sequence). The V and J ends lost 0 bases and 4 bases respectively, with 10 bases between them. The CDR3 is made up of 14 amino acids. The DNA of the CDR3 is TGTGCCTGGAGTGTCAGCCTGAGGAATCAGCCCCAGCATTTT. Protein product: CAWSVSLRNQPQHF.

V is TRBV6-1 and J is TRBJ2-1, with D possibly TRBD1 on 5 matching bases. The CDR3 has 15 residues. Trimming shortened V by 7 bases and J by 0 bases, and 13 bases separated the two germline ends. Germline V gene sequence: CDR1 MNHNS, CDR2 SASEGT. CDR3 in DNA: TGTGCCAGCAATCGAGGACACCTCTCCTACAATGAGCAGTTCTTC. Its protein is CASNRGHLSYNEQFF.